Listed here are 24 T cell receptor beta chains from one sample, sequenced in a study of shared clonotypes between healthy human individuals. The assay was immunoSEQ multiplex PCR, and TCRdb's table has in-frame clones only and misses some. Among millions of clones listed, around nine tenths were seen once. The material sequenced was naive CD4+ T cells sorted from blood. Subset noted: CD45RA+ positively selected. The receptors come from a man between 18 and 35 years old in good health.

This clone was counted a single time. The sample has other DNA sequences that encode this CDR3 too. The CDR3 protein is CAWRGAKNIQYF. The CDR3 DNA follows: TGTGCCTGGCGGGGAGCCAAAAACATTCAGTACTTC. The chain couples TRBV30 to TRBJ2-4; weak D call: TRBD2 (5 bases). Germline values: CDR1 GTSNPN, CDR2 SVGIG (reference sequence). Trimming removed 5 bases from V and 0 bases from J, with 5 bases in between. CDR3 length equals 12 residues.

The chain uses TRBV7-2 and TRBJ2-5, with TRBD2 identical over 12 bases. V lost 5 bases, J lost 0 bases, and 4 bases stayed unmatched. The CDR3 sequence is 16 residues long. The germline V gene has CDR1 SGHTA and CDR2 FQGNSA. The CDR3 loop is CASSPGLAGNQETQYF. For the CDR3, the DNA is TGTGCCAGCAGCCCTGGACTAGCGGGGAACCAAGAGACCCAGTACTTC.

V usage is TRBV7-8 and J usage is TRBJ2-7; tentative D call: TRBD2 (7 bases). Germline CDR1 SGHVS, CDR2 FQNEAQ. The CDR3 has 15 amino acids. Deletions cut 1 base from V and 2 bases from J, with 12 bases between. The DNA for the CDR3 is TGTGCCAGCAGCTTAGGGGGGGCGGGGGCCTACGAGCAGTACTTC. This gives the protein CASSLGGAGAYEQYF.

This clone was detected only once. This sequence joins TRBV12-5 and TRBJ2-7; D assignment may be TRBD1 or TRBD2 (5 bases each). Germline lookup yields CDR1 LGHNT and CDR2 FRNRAP. V lost 7 bases to trimming and J lost 0 bases, with 16 bases between them. The CDR3 consists of 15 residues. CDR3 residues: CASEQPGRNSYEQYF. CDR3 bases: TGTGCTAGTGAGCAACCAGGGAGAAACTCCTACGAGCAGTACTTC.

As DNA, the CDR3 is TGTGCCACCTACACACAGGGGGCCTTTCAGCCCCAGCATTTT. Its protein is CATYTQGAFQPQHF. V gene TRBV6-5 combines with J gene TRBJ1-5, with 9 bases matching TRBD1. This CDR3 is built from 14 residues. Germline loops: CDR1 MNHEY, CDR2 SVGAGI. V trimming: 10 bases; J trimming: 6 bases; junction bases outside the gene matches: 10.

The chain links TRBV18 to TRBJ2-3; 12 bases map to TRBD2. The CDR3 has 16 amino acids. Germline CDR1 is KGHSH and CDR2 is LQKENI. V lost 5 bases and J lost 4; bases outside the gene matches: 7. CDR3 protein: CASSVRLAGAPDTQYF. CDR3 in DNA: TGTGCCAGCTCAGTACGACTAGCGGGGGCACCAGATACGCAGTATTTT. The entire variable domain, with the rest obtained from reference TRBV18 and TRBJ2-3, is as follows: NAGVMQNPRHLVRRRGQEARLRCSPMKGHSHVYWYRQLPEEGLKFMVYLQKENIIDESGMPKERFSAEFPKEGPSILRIQQVVRGDSAAYFCASSVRLAGAPDTQYFGPGTRLTVL.

The chain employs TRBV7-9 and TRBJ1-1; D gene unclear. The CDR3 covers 13 residues. The germline CDR1 and CDR2 sequences are SEHNR and FQNEAQ (reference sequence). Deletions cut 1 base from V and 5 bases from J, with 8 bases between. CDR3 nucleotide sequence: TGTGCCAGCAGCTTAGGTGGGATGACTGAAGCTTTCTTT. As protein: CASSLGGMTEAFF.

This clone was seen once. The chain joins TRBV30 to TRBJ2-2; perhaps TRBD1 as D (6 bases). The CDR3 is made up of 15 amino acids. CDR1 GTSNPN and CDR2 SVGIG come from the germline V gene (reference sequence). Trimming cost V 4 bases and J 5 bases, with 17 bases left between them. The CDR3 DNA follows: TGTGCCTGGACGAGGGGCAGGGGAAAAACCGGGGAGCTGTTTTTT. It encodes CAWTRGRGKTGELFF.

Details on this clone: Other DNA sequences in this sample translate to the same CDR3. V and J are TRBV5-4 and TRBJ1-1; 8 bases fit TRBD1. With V trimmed by 4 bases and J by 1 base, 6 bases remained unmatched. The CDR3 spans 15 residues. Germline V lookup: CDR1 SGHNT, CDR2 YYREEE (reference sequence). DNA of the CDR3: TGTGCCAGCAGCCTCTCCGGGACAGGGAACACTGAAGCTTTCTTT. Protein: CASSLSGTGNTEAFF.

The chain employs TRBV2 and TRBJ2-3; no firm D call. The CDR3 consists of 11 residues. The V gene lost 8 bases and the J gene lost 5 bases, with 8 bases spanning the gap. The V gene's germline CDR1 is SNHLY and CDR2 FYNNEI. This chain's CDR3 is CASCLGDTQYF. The CDR3 DNA follows: TGTGCCAGCTGCTTGGGAGATACGCAGTATTTT.

The chain recombines TRBV7-3 with TRBJ2-2, with 7 bases fitting TRBD1. Germline lookup yields CDR1 SGHTA and CDR2 FQGTGA. Germline trimming cut 6 bases from V and 2 bases from J; bases unmatched to any gene: 12. The CDR3 consists of 17 residues. DNA for the CDR3: TGTGCCAGCAGGATTTACAGGGGTTCGGCTAACACCGGGGAGCTGTTTTTT. Its protein is CASRIYRGSANTGELFF.

CDR3 DNA: TGCGCCAGCAGCCAAGATCTTCTAGGGTACGAGACCCAGTACTTC. Translation gives CASSQDLLGYETQYF. The rearrangement joins TRBV4-3 to TRBJ2-5; D not certain. The germline gives CDR1 LGHNA, CDR2 YSLEER. Trimming removed 0 bases at V and 5 bases at J, with 13 bases between. This CDR3 spans 15 amino acids.

This chain links TRBV30 with TRBJ2-2; 7 nucleotides line up with TRBD2. V shed 0 bases, J shed 7 bases, and the junction held 5 bases outside the gene matches. CDR1 GTSNPN and CDR2 SVGIG come from the germline V gene (reference sequence). The CDR3 consists of 14 residues. CDR3 region: CAWSVGRGGGELFF. DNA of the CDR3: TGTGCCTGGAGTGTAGGGAGGGGCGGCGGGGAGCTGTTTTTT.

J is TRBJ1-3 and V is TRBV6-1; 7 positions match TRBD1. The CDR3 contains 13 residues. Germline V CDR1 and CDR2: MNHNS, SASEGT. V trimming: 5 bases; J trimming: 4 bases; junction bases outside the gene matches: 2. CDR3 sequence (DNA): TGTGCCAGCAGTCTGGACAGGGGAAACACCATATATTTT. Translation gives CASSLDRGNTIYF.

Worth noting for this clone: This specimen includes other DNA sequences encoding the same CDR3. The CDR3 loop is CASSLGGVDGYTF. The CDR3 DNA follows: TGCGCCAGCAGCTTGGGCGGGGTGGATGGCTACACCTTC. The genes are TRBV5-1 and TRBJ1-2; D gene ambiguous. Per the germline V gene, CDR1 is SGHRS and CDR2 is YFSETQ. The CDR3 consists of 13 residues. Deletions cut 0 bases from V and 6 bases from J, with 9 bases between.

This chain uses TRBV2 with TRBJ2-1, with TRBD2 as a possible D gene (5 bases). The CDR3 extends over 15 amino acids. V shed 7 bases and J shed 3 bases, with 16 bases lying between them. From germline, CDR1 is SNHLY and CDR2 FYNNEI. CDR3 amino acids: CASTGGGLGYNEQFF. The CDR3 DNA is TGTGCCAGCACCGGAGGCGGTCTCGGCTACAATGAGCAGTTCTTC.

Written as DNA, the CDR3 is TGTGCCAGCGAGCAAGCGGAACAGGGCGAGGCGTATAGCAATCAGCCCCAGCATTTT. It is translated as CASEQAEQGEAYSNQPQHF. This chain connects TRBV5-7 to TRBJ1-5, with D possibly TRBD1 on 6 matching bases. TRBV5-7 is identified as an open reading frame with a role that is uncertain. The CDR3 runs 19 residues. The ends were cut back, 7 bases at V and 0 bases at J, with 26 bases in the middle.

The chain carries TRBV5-1 and TRBJ2-1; D not resolved. Deletions cut 0 bases from V and 6 bases from J, with 7 bases between. This CDR3 region has 13 residues. Germline V gives CDR1 SGHRS, CDR2 YFSETQ. CDR3: CASSLVSGNEQFF. The CDR3 bases are TGCGCCAGCAGCTTGGTTTCTGGCAATGAGCAGTTCTTC.

This chain joins TRBV6-4 and TRBJ2-1, with D possibly being TRBD1 or TRBD2 (6 bases each). Germline V lookup: CDR1 MRHNA, CDR2 SNTAGT. The germline V and J ends were trimmed by 3 bases and 10 bases, with 19 bases remaining between them. The CDR3 spans 15 residues. This chain's CDR3 is CASSEGRGGFREQFF. The CDR3 nucleotides read TGTGCCAGCAGTGAAGGCAGGGGAGGTTTTAGGGAGCAGTTCTTC.

This chain links TRBV30 with TRBJ2-2; a possible D gene is TRBD1 (5 bases). Germline V lookup: CDR1 GTSNPN, CDR2 SVGIG (reference sequence). Trimming shortened V by 0 bases and J by 10 bases, and 12 bases separated the two germline ends. The CDR3 sequence is 13 residues long. This CDR3 is CAWSVGVRAELFF. The CDR3 coding sequence is TGTGCCTGGAGTGTAGGGGTAAGGGCGGAGCTGTTTTTT.

This clone appeared a few times. The chain has TRBV28 and TRBJ1-1, with 7 positions matching TRBD1. After removal of 4 bases from V and 9 bases from J, the junction contained 5 bases not matched to a gene. In germline, CDR1 is MDHEN, CDR2 SYDVKM. CDR3 length: 12 amino acids. The CDR3 loop is CASSSDRAKAFF. The CDR3 coding sequence is TGTGCCAGCAGTTCAGACAGGGCCAAAGCTTTCTTT.

The CDR3 sequence is CASSESGGRRDEQFF. As DNA, the CDR3 is TGTGCCAGCAGTGAATCGGGAGGGAGGCGGGATGAGCAGTTCTTC. V gene TRBV25-1 combines with J gene TRBJ2-1; TRBD2 matches 8 bases. This CDR3 has 15 amino acids. The V segment lost 1 base and the J segment 8 bases; nucleotides outside the gene matches: 7. CDR1 is MGHDK, CDR2 SYGVNS, per germline.

The chain carries TRBV5-1 and TRBJ1-5; a possible D gene is TRBD1 (5 bases). This CDR3 region has 15 residues. V was cut by 2 bases and J by 4 bases, with 13 bases left in between. Germline loops: CDR1 SGHRS, CDR2 YFSETQ. In DNA form, the CDR3 reads TGCGCCAGCAGCTTTGGACCGGAGGGGAATCAGCCCCAGCATTTT. This encodes CASSFGPEGNQPQHF.

The chain recombines TRBV30 with TRBJ2-5; D is possibly TRBD1 or TRBD2 (5 bases each). The DNA end lines up better with TRBJ2-7; the J call may be wrong. Germline CDR1 reads GTSNPN; CDR2 reads SVGIG (reference sequence). This CDR3 has 14 amino acids. The chain's CDR3 is CAWSTGTWVNEQYF. The CDR3 coding sequence is TGTGCCTGGAGTACGGGGACGTGGGTAAACGAGCAGTACTTC.